Each of the 20 T cell receptor beta chains below was sequenced from the same sample in a study of blood T cell repertoires in COVID-19. The data were produced by immunoSEQ multiplex PCR, yet TCRdb's version contains in-frame clones alone and is incomplete. Here the sample spans about 95,000 clones, more than 80% being singletons. The source material was peripheral blood. Receptors originate from a man at least 80 years old with COVID-19, enrolled during active disease.

The chain carries TRBV29-1 and TRBJ2-5; 10 nucleotides agree with TRBD2. CDR3 length: 13 residues. Germline CDR1 SQVTM, CDR2 ANQGSEA. Unmatched junction bases numbered 4, after V lost 6 bases and J lost 3 bases. CDR3 in amino acids: CSVHTSGEETQYF. CDR3 DNA sequence: TGCAGCGTCCATACTAGCGGGGAAGAGACCCAGTACTTC. The whole variable domain, remainder taken from reference TRBV29-1 and TRBJ2-5, is SAVISQKPSRDICQRGTSLTIQCQVDSQVTMMFWYRQQPGQSLTLIATANQGSEATYESGFVIDKFPISRPNLTFSTLTVSNMSPEDSSIYLCSVHTSGEETQYFGPGTRLLVL.

This chain joins TRBV11-3 and TRBJ2-2, with TRBD1 matching 7 bases. Germline CDR1 SGHNT, CDR2 YENEEA. V was pared by 4 bases and J by 1 base, with 6 bases of the junction left unmatched. CDR3 length: 16 residues. CDR3 sequence (DNA): TGTGCCAGCAGCTCAGGCTGGGACAGGAACACCGGGGAGCTGTTTTTT. This translates into CASSSGWDRNTGELFF.

Here the CDR3 DNA reads TGTGCCAGCCAAACCGGGGACTCCTACAATGAGCAGTTCTTC. This codes for CASQTGDSYNEQFF. The chain recombines TRBV5-6 with TRBJ2-1; perhaps TRBD2 as D (5 bases). Germline CDR1 is SGHDT and CDR2 is YYEEEE. Trimming took 7 bases from V and 0 from J, leaving 11 bases between them. The CDR3 sequence is 14 residues long.

This clone was counted a few times. The chain uses TRBV23-1 and TRBJ2-7; D is possibly TRBD1 (7 bases). TRBV23-1 qualifies as an ORF whose function is uncertain. The CDR3 is 16 amino acids. Trimming shortened V by 4 bases and J by 1 base, and 17 bases separated the two germline ends. The CDR3 here is CASSLERDSGSYEQYF. CDR3 bases: TGCGCCAGCAGTCTGGAACGGGACAGCGGGTCCTACGAGCAGTACTTC.

This chain links TRBV29-1 with TRBJ1-1, with 7 bases lining up with TRBD1. Germline V gene lookup returns CDR1 SQVTM and CDR2 ANQGSEA. After removal of 0 bases from V and 10 bases from J, the junction contained 20 bases not matched to a gene. The CDR3 covers 17 residues. The CDR3 DNA sequence: TGCAGCGTTGAAGACGGGCCCAAAGGGACAGCCCTTCAGGGAGCTTTCTTT. Translation: CSVEDGPKGTALQGAFF.

A single count supports this clone. V gene TRBV3-1 (or the pseudogene TRBV3-2) combines with J gene TRBJ2-1; a weak D match, TRBD2 (6 bases). CDR1 is LGHDT and CDR2 is YNNKEL in the germline V gene (reference sequence). Trimming cost V 3 bases and J 7 bases, with 13 bases left between them. This CDR3 has 14 residues. The CDR3 here is CASSQDYSGNEQFF. CDR3 bases: TGTGCCAGCAGCCAGGACTACTCGGGTAATGAGCAGTTCTTC.

V and J are TRBV5-6 and TRBJ1-2; D gene unclear. V was cut by 2 bases and J by 3 bases, with 8 bases left in between. The CDR3 is 13 residues long. Germline CDR1 and CDR2: SGHDT and YYEEEE. CDR3: CASSFNRDYGYTF. The CDR3 DNA is TGTGCCAGCAGCTTCAACAGAGACTATGGCTACACCTTC. Variable domain in full (rest from reference TRBV5-6 and TRBJ1-2): DAGVTQSPTHLIKTRGQQVTLRCSPKSGHDTVSWYQQALGQGPQFIFQYYEEEERQRGNFPDRFSGHQFPNYSSELNVNALLLGDSALYLCASSFNRDYGYTFGSGTRLTVV.

The CDR3 loop reads CAIMGTGETQYF. CDR3 sequence (DNA): TGTGCCATCATGGGGACTGGAGAGACCCAGTACTTC. V gene TRBV10-3 combines with J gene TRBJ2-5; tentatively, D is TRBD2 (6 bases). Trimming left V 7 bases short and J 4 bases short, with 10 bases between. This CDR3 is built from 12 residues. Germline V CDR1 and CDR2: ENHRY, SYGVKD.

The chain carries TRBV9 and TRBJ2-3; 8 bases align to TRBD1. With V trimmed by 3 bases and J by 0 bases, 6 bases remained unmatched. This CDR3 contains 16 residues. Germline lookup yields CDR1 SGDLS and CDR2 YYNGEE. The CDR3 nucleotides are TGTGCCAGCAGCGCCGGACAGGGAATGAGCACAGATACGCAGTATTTT. Its protein product is CASSAGQGMSTDTQYF.

The chain joins TRBV7-8 to TRBJ1-5; 8 bases map to TRBD1. The V and J ends lost 8 bases and 4 bases, in that order; junction bases with no gene match: 4. Germline V gene data show CDR1 as SGHVS and CDR2 as FQNEAQ. The CDR3 length is 13 residues. As DNA, the CDR3 is TGTGCCAGCTCCTACAGGGGGAATCAGCCCCAGCATTTT. Protein: CASSYRGNQPQHF.

V and J are TRBV7-2 and TRBJ1-5; TRBD1 might be the D (6 bases). The germline V gene encodes CDR1 SGHTA and CDR2 FQGNSA. Deletions cut 6 bases from V and 4 bases from J, with 19 bases between. The CDR3 contains 16 residues. Here the CDR3 DNA reads TGTGCCAGCAGTTGGCGGGGGCAGGGGACGAATCAGCCCCAGCATTTT. Its translation is CASSWRGQGTNQPQHF.

This clone occurred a few times. V gene TRBV6-6 combines with J gene TRBJ1-2, with a weak D call TRBD1 (5 bases). This CDR3 comprises 12 residues. Germline CDR1 reads MNHNY; CDR2 reads SVGAGI (reference sequence). The V and J ends lost 0 bases and 6 bases respectively, with 5 bases between them. The CDR3 DNA sequence: TGTGCCAGCAGTTACTCAGGGGATGGCTACACCTTC. Residues: CASSYSGDGYTF.

The CDR3 DNA sequence: TGTGCCAGCAGCGTAGCCACAGGGGTCAACACCGGGGAGCTGTTTTTT. It codes for CASSVATGVNTGELFF. The chain couples TRBV9 to TRBJ2-2; 7 bases fit TRBD1. CDR1 is SGDLS, CDR2 YYNGEE, per germline. Unmatched junction bases numbered 4, after V lost 0 bases and J lost 2 bases. CDR3 length equals 16 residues. Based on the CDR3 plus reference TRBV9 and TRBJ2-2, the full variable domain is DSGVTQTPKHLITATGQRVTLRCSPRSGDLSVYWYQQSLDQGLQFLIQYYNGEERAKGNILERFSAQQFPDLHSELNLSSLELGDSALYFCASSVATGVNTGELFFGEGSRLTVL.

This sequence joins TRBV6-1 and TRBJ1-2, with 10 bases that match TRBD1. The CDR3 totals 16 residues. Germline CDR1 is MNHNS and CDR2 is SASEGT. V lost 3 bases and J lost 1; bases outside the gene matches: 5. The CDR3 spells CASSEDRGIYNYGYTF. The CDR3 DNA reads TGTGCCAGCAGTGAGGACAGGGGGATCTATAACTATGGCTACACCTTC.

V gene TRBV24-1 combines with J gene TRBJ2-5; D gene unclear. Between the trimmed V and J ends, which lost 5 bases and 0 bases, there was a span of 6 bases. Looked up from germline, CDR1 is KGHDR and CDR2 is SFDVKD. This CDR3 has 13 amino acids. The CDR3 sequence is CATSGGNQETQYF. The CDR3 DNA reads as TGTGCCACCAGTGGCGGAAACCAAGAGACCCAGTACTTC.

The chain has TRBV15 and TRBJ2-3, with D tentatively TRBD1 (5 bases). Germline lookup yields CDR1 LNHNV and CDR2 YYDKDF (reference sequence). The CDR3 runs 16 residues. Deletions cut 0 bases from V and 0 bases from J, with 10 bases between. Here the CDR3 reads CATSRDLAGSTDTQYF. The CDR3 DNA follows: TGTGCCACCAGCAGAGATTTGGCAGGGAGCACAGATACGCAGTATTTT.

This chain uses TRBV21-1 with TRBJ2-2; the table's TRBD2 call for D was not verified on the DNA. TRBV21-1 is recorded as a pseudogene. The CDR3 totals 15 residues. The CDR3 sequence is CASSKVGGVIRELFF. CDR3 nucleotides: TGTGCCAGCAGCAAAGTAGGAGGGGTGATCCGGGAGCTGTTTTTT.

The chain has TRBV4-1 and TRBJ2-5, with 7 bases lining up with TRBD2. The ends lost 1 base at V and 2 bases at J; junction bases unmatched: 4. Germline V gene data show CDR1 as MGHRA and CDR2 as YSYEKL. The CDR3 has 15 amino acids. The CDR3 protein is CASSQGWEGQETQYF. CDR3 DNA sequence: TGCGCCAGCAGCCAAGGGTGGGAGGGGCAAGAGACCCAGTACTTC.

This chain uses TRBV5-1 with TRBJ2-5; 12 bases agree with TRBD2. The CDR3 runs 16 residues. Germline values: CDR1 SGHRS, CDR2 YFSETQ. The ends lost 0 bases at V and 5 bases at J; junction bases unmatched: 5. CDR3 sequence: CASSLALAGGLETQYF. The CDR3 coding sequence is TGCGCCAGCAGCTTGGCGCTAGCGGGGGGGCTTGAGACCCAGTACTTC.

CDR3 nucleotides: TGCAGTGCTAGAGTTGGTACAACGCAGTACTTC. Its translation is CSARVGTTQYF. The rearrangement links TRBV20-1 to TRBJ2-7; the D is unclear. CDR3 size: 11 residues. Looked up from germline, CDR1 is DFQATT and CDR2 is SNEGSKA (reference sequence). Trimming removed 1 base from V and 9 bases from J, with 10 bases in between.